Presented here are 12 T cell receptor beta chains from one specimen sequenced in a study of shared clonotypes between healthy human individuals. Measured with immunoSEQ multiplex PCR; TCRdb has only the in-frame clones, and not every one. Among about 1.9 million clones listed, around 93% were seen once. It was CD45RO-negative cells, positively selected for CCR7, that made up naive CD8 cells, with terminally differentiated effector memory CD45RA+ cells excluded. The specimen was naive CD8+ T cells from PBMCs. These receptors all come from a man between 18 and 29 years old in good health. Some clones in this sample may be carry-over from other donors' samples.

This clone has only one observation. V gene TRBV28 combines with J gene TRBJ2-7, with a possible D match to TRBD2 (6 bases). From germline, CDR1 is MDHEN and CDR2 SYDVKM. The V gene lost 1 base and the J gene lost 3 bases, with 19 bases spanning the gap. The CDR3 has 17 residues. CDR3 sequence: CASSLSGGLAFGYEQYF. The CDR3 DNA is TGTGCCAGCAGTTTATCTGGTGGGCTAGCGTTCGGCTACGAGCAGTACTTC.

V gene TRBV5-4 combines with J gene TRBJ2-3; D gene uncertain. The V end was cut by 4 bases, the J end by 1 base, with 19 bases between. The CDR3 runs to 17 residues. Germline CDR1 SGHNT, CDR2 YYREEE (reference sequence). The CDR3 reads CASSTETWAERTDTQYF. CDR3 DNA sequence: TGTGCCAGCAGCACCGAGACTTGGGCAGAACGCACAGATACGCAGTATTTT.

This clone was seen more than once but under ten times. V gene TRBV2 combines with J gene TRBJ2-7; perhaps TRBD2 as D (5 bases). Trimming stripped 3 bases from V and 6 bases from J, with 9 bases between. CDR1 SNHLY and CDR2 FYNNEI come from the germline V gene. CDR3 length equals 12 residues. As DNA, the CDR3 is TGTGCCAGCAGTGAGGTCGGAGGCGAGCAGTACTTC. This encodes CASSEVGGEQYF.

This clone was recorded once. This chain links TRBV5-1 with TRBJ2-2; 9 positions agree with TRBD1. The CDR3 has 17 residues. J gave up 9 bases and V 4 bases, and 16 bases lay outside the gene matches. In germline, CDR1 is SGHRS, CDR2 YFSETQ. CDR3 loop: CASSIDRDREAGRELFF. The CDR3 DNA is TGCGCCAGCAGCATAGACCGGGACAGGGAGGCGGGACGGGAGCTGTTTTTT.

The rearrangement links TRBV29-1 to TRBJ2-2; TRBD2 might be the D (7 bases). Trimming removed 4 bases at V and 9 bases at J, with 9 bases between. CDR1 and CDR2 (germline): SQVTM, ANQGSEA. The CDR3 sequence is 11 residues long. The CDR3 here is CSVGGGRELFF. The CDR3 nucleotides are TGCAGCGTTGGGGGGGGCAGGGAGCTGTTTTTT.

This clone has a handful of counts. Other nucleotide sequences from this sample produce the same CDR3. The V and J genes are TRBV2 and TRBJ1-5, with 10 positions matching TRBD1. Trimming at V came to 6 bases and at J to 2 bases, leaving 1 base not matched to a gene. CDR1 SNHLY and CDR2 FYNNEI come from the germline V gene. CDR3 length: 14 amino acids. The CDR3 nucleotides are TGTGCCAGCAGGGGGACAGGGGGCAATCAGCCCCAGCATTTT. It specifies CASRGTGGNQPQHF.

This clone was seen more than once but under ten times. This chain connects TRBV9 to TRBJ2-7; TRBD1 matches 11 bases. The germline V gene encodes CDR1 SGDLS and CDR2 YYNGEE. CDR3 length: 14 amino acids. The V and J ends lost 4 bases and 5 bases, in that order; junction bases with no gene match: 5. CDR3 residues: CASSFGQGADEQYF. The CDR3, as DNA: TGTGCCAGCAGCTTCGGACAGGGGGCGGACGAGCAGTACTTC.

The chain employs TRBV4-3 and TRBJ1-1, with 7 positions matching TRBD1. The CDR3 covers 15 residues. V shed 0 bases, J shed 4 bases, and the junction held 5 bases outside the gene matches. The germline CDR1 and CDR2 sequences are LGHNA and YSLEER. The CDR3 DNA follows: TGCGCCAGCAGCCAAGATTGGGACAGTTCCACTGAAGCTTTCTTT. Its protein is CASSQDWDSSTEAFF.

The chain is built from TRBV13 and TRBJ2-5, with D maybe TRBD2 (5 bases). There are 12 residues in the CDR3. The germline CDR1 and CDR2 sequences are PRHDT and FYEKMQ (reference sequence). V shed 5 bases and J shed 5 bases, with 9 bases lying between them. For the CDR3, the DNA is TGTGCCAGCAGCCCCGGGGATGAGACCCAGTACTTC. Residues: CASSPGDETQYF.

The chain has TRBV7-6 and TRBJ2-7, with a possible D match to TRBD1 (7 bases). The germline gives CDR1 SGHVS, CDR2 FNYEAQ. Trimming removed 2 bases from V and 6 bases from J, with 11 bases in between. The CDR3 is made up of 13 amino acids. As DNA, the CDR3 is TGTGCCAGCAGCTTAACCCAGGGGGGCGAGCAGTACTTC. Residues: CASSLTQGGEQYF. The full variable domain, its missing parts supplied by reference TRBV7-6 and TRBJ2-7, is GAGVSQSPRYKVTKRGQDVALRCDPISGHVSLYWYRQALGQGPEFLTYFNYEAQQDKSGLPNDRFSAERPEGSISTLTIQRTEQRDSAMYRCASSLTQGGEQYFGPGTRLTVT.

This chain uses TRBV4-1 with TRBJ2-4; maybe TRBD1 (5 bases). The V gene lost 1 base and the J gene lost 7 bases, with 14 bases spanning the gap. The V gene's germline CDR1 is MGHRA and CDR2 YSYEKL. This CDR3 comprises 15 residues. As DNA, the CDR3 is TGCGCCAGCAGCCAAGGGGCAGGGTTGGTGAACATTCAGTACTTC. Its protein is CASSQGAGLVNIQYF.

The V call is TRBV5-6, the J call TRBJ2-5; D remains unclear. The CDR3 covers 15 residues. Trimming took 0 bases from V and 1 from J, leaving 10 bases between them. CDR1 is SGHDT and CDR2 is YYEEEE in the germline V gene. CDR3 bases: TGTGCCAGCAGCTTGGTGGTCACGACCCAAGAGACCCAGTACTTC. Translation: CASSLVVTTQETQYF.